This TCR beta chain is drawn from a study of T cell responses to AZD1222 COVID-19 vaccine. Overall study findings and caveats: Clonal diversity was possibly underestimated, and the donors were mostly white British, with more females. Spike-specific TCR depth and breadth grew after two AZD1222 doses. A reported finding is that nearly half of spike-specific TCRs target unmutated variant regions. Repertoire sampling happened only post peak T cell response.

The assay was immunoSEQ multiplex PCR, and TCRdb's table has in-frame clones only and misses some. The sample holds approximately 68,000 clones, about 91% seen once. The CDR3 runs 13 residues. Trimming stripped 3 bases from V and 7 bases from J, with 9 bases between. Germline loops: CDR1 MGHRA, CDR2 YSYEKL. With regard to this clone: Its cognate antigen is unknown.

Sequencing was performed on peripheral blood, taken on day 0 of AZD1222 vaccination. The rearrangement uses TRBV4-1 and TRBJ1-4; no reliable D call. This clonotype was obtained from an adult in good health. CDR3 DNA sequence: TGCGCCAGCAGCCATCGGGGAGCTGAAAAACTGTTTTTT. It codes for CASSHRGAEKLFF.